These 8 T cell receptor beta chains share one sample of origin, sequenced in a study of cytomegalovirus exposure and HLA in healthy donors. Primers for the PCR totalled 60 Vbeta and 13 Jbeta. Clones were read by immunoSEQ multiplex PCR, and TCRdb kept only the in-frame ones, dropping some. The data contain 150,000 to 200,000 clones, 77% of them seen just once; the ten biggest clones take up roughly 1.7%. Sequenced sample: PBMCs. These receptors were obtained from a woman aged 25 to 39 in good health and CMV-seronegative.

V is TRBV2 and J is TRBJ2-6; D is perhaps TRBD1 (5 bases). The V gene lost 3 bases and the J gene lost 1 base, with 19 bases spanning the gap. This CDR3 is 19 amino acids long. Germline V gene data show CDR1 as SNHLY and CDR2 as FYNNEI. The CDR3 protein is CASSDSGREIRSGANVLTF. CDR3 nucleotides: TGTGCCAGCAGTGATTCGGGCAGGGAAATTAGGTCTGGGGCCAACGTCCTGACTTTC.

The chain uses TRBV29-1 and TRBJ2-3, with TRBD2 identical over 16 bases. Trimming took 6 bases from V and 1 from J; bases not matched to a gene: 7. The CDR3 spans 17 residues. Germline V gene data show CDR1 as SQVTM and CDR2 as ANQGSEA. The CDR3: CSVSGLAGGSGTDTQYF. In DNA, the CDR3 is TGCAGCGTCTCGGGACTAGCGGGAGGGTCTGGCACAGATACGCAGTATTTT.

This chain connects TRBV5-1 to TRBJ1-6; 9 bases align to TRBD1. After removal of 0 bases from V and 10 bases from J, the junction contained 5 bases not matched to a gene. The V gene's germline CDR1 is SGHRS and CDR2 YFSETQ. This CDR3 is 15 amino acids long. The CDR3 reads CASSLETGGVSPLHF. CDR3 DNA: TGCGCCAGCAGCTTGGAAACAGGGGGCGTATCACCCCTCCACTTT. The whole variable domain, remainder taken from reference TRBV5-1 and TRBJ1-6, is KAGVTQTPRYLIKTRGQQVTLSCSPISGHRSVSWYQQTPGQGLQFLFEYFSETQRNKGNFPGRFSGRQFSNSRSEMNVSTLELGDSALYLCASSLETGGVSPLHFGNGTRLTVT.

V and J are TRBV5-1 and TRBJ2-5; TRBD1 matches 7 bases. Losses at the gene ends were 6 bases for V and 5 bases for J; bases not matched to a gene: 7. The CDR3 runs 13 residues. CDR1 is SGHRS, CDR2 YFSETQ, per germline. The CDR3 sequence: CASTYTGVETQYF. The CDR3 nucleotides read TGCGCCAGCACGTACACAGGGGTGGAGACCCAGTACTTC.

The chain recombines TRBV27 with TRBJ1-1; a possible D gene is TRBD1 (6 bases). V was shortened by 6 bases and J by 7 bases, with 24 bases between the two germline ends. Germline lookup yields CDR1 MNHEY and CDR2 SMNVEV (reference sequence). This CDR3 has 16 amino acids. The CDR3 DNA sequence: TGTGCCAGCAGCCCCCCCCGGGGCAGGGGTTTTAGTGAAGCTTTCTTT. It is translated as CASSPPRGRGFSEAFF.

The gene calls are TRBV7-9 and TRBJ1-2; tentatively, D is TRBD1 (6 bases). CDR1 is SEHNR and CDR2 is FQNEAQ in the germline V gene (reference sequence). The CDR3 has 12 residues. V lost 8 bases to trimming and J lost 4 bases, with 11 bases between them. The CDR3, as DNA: TGTGCCAGCGTTACAGGGACCTATGGCTACACCTTC. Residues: CASVTGTYGYTF. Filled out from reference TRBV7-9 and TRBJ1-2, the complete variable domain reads DTGVSQNPRHKITKRGQNVTFRCDPISEHNRLYWYRQTLGQGPEFLTYFQNEAQLEKSRLLSDRFSAERPKGSFSTLEIQRTEQGDSAMYLCASVTGTYGYTFGSGTRLTVV.

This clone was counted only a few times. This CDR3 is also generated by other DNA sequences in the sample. CDR3 in amino acids: CAAAGTANTGELFF. The CDR3 region has the DNA TGTGCCGCCGCCGGGACTGCTAACACCGGGGAGCTGTTTTTT. V and J are TRBV7-9 and TRBJ2-2; TRBD2 is a possible D gene (6 bases). The germline gives CDR1 SEHNR, CDR2 FQNEAQ (reference sequence). V lost 11 bases, J lost 2 bases, and 15 bases lay in between. This CDR3 has 14 residues.

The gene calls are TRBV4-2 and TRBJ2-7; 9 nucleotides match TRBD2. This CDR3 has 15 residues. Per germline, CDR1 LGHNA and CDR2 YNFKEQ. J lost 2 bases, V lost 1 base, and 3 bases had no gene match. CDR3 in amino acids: CASSQGLAVAYEQYF. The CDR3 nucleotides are TGTGCCAGCAGCCAAGGACTAGCGGTAGCCTACGAGCAGTACTTC.